This paragraph covers one TCR beta chain sequence. The data belong to a study of blood T cell repertoires in COVID-19. Turning to the study itself: T cells, B-cell-depleted T cells, or PBMCs provided the cDNA or gDNA that served as material.

Profiled with immunoSEQ multiplex PCR; TCRdb holds only in-frame clones, not every one. The sample lists around 250,000 clones; roughly 80% were seen once. This CDR3 has 13 amino acids. CDR1 and CDR2 (germline): ENHRY, SYGVKD. V dropped 6 bases and J dropped 6 bases, with 12 bases sitting between them. The chain recombines TRBV10-3 with TRBJ2-1; TRBD2 is a possible D gene (5 bases). The clonotype comes from a woman aged 18-29 years with acute or convalescent COVID-19. The specimen sequenced was peripheral blood. The CDR3: CAIRDTSSNEQFF. In DNA, the CDR3 is TGTGCCATCAGGGATACTAGTTCCAATGAGCAGTTCTTC.